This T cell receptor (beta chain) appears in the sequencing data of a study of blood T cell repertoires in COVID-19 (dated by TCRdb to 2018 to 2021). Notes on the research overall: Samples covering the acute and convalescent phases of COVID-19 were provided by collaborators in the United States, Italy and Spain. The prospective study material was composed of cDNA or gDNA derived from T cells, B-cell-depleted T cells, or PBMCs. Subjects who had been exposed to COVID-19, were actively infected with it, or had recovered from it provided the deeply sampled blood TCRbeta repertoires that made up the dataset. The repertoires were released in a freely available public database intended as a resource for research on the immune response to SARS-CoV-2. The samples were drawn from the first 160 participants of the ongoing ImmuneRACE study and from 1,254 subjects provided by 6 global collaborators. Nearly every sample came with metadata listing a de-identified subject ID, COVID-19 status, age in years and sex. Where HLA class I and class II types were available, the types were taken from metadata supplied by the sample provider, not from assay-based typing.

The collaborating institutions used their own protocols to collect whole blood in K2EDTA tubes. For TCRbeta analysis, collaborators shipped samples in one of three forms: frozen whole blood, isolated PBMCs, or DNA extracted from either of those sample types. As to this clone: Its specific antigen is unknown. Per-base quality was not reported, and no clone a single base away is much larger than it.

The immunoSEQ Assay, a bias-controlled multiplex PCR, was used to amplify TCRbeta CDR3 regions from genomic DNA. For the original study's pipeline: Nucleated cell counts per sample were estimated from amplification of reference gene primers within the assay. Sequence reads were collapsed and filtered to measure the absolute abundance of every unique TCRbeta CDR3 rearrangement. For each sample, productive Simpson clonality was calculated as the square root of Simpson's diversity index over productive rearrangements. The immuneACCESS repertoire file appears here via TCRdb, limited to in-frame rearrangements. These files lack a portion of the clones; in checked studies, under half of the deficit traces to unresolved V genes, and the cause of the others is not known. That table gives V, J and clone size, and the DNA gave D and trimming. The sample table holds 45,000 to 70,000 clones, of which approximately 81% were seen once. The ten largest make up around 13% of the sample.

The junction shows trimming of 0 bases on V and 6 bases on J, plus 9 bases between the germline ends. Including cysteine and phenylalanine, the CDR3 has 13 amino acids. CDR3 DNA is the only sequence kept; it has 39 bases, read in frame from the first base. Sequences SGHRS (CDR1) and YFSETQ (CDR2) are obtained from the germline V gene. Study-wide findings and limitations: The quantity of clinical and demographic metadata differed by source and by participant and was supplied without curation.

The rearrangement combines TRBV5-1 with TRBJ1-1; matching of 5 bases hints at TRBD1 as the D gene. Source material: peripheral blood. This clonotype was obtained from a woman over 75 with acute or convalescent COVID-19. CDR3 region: CASSLAGYSEAFF. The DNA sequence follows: TGCGCCAGCAGCTTGGCAGGGTACTCTGAAGCTTTCTTT.